These 11 T cell receptor beta chains came from one sample sequenced in a study of blood T cell repertoires in COVID-19. Sequencing was performed with immunoSEQ multiplex PCR; in TCRdb, only in-frame clones are kept and a portion is missing. The repertoire holds about 80,000 clones, with around 89% as singletons. Material for sequencing was peripheral blood. These receptors were taken from a woman aged 80 or over with acute or convalescent COVID-19.

The table lists this clone with a count of one. The chain uses TRBV5-1 and TRBJ2-3; the match to TRBD2 covers 10 bases. V shed 2 bases, J shed 2 bases, and the junction held 2 bases outside the gene matches. The CDR3 totals 15 residues. Germline CDR1 and CDR2: SGHRS and YFSETQ. The CDR3 region is CASSFSGGYTDTQYF. The CDR3 DNA is TGCGCCAGCAGCTTTAGCGGGGGGTACACAGATACGCAGTATTTT. The full variable domain, completed using reference TRBV5-1 and TRBJ2-3, is KAGVTQTPRYLIKTRGQQVTLSCSPISGHRSVSWYQQTPGQGLQFLFEYFSETQRNKGNFPGRFSGRQFSNSRSEMNVSTLELGDSALYLCASSFSGGYTDTQYFGPGTRLTVL.

This clone was detected only a few times. In the same sample, other DNA sequences code for this CDR3. The V call is TRBV18, the J call TRBJ2-5, with TRBD1 matching 7 bases. Germline V gene data show CDR1 as KGHSH and CDR2 as LQKENI. This CDR3 is 13 amino acids long. The J segment lost 3 bases and the V segment lost 3 bases, leaving 1 base of the junction unmatched. CDR3 bases: TGTGCCAGCTCACCTGGGACAGAAGAGACCCAGTACTTC. Protein sequence: CASSPGTEETQYF.

The V and J genes are TRBV2 and TRBJ1-5; D is perhaps TRBD1 (6 bases). V was shortened by 10 bases and J by 3 bases, with 16 bases between the two germline ends. Germline values: CDR1 SNHLY, CDR2 FYNNEI. The CDR3 spans 14 residues. The CDR3 bases are TGTGCCACTGACTCTACAGGGTACAATCAGCCCCAGCATTTT. This gives the protein CATDSTGYNQPQHF. Together with reference TRBV2 and TRBJ1-5, the CDR3 gives the full variable domain: EPEVTQTPSHQVTQMGQEVILRCVPISNHLYFYWYRQILGQKVEFLVSFYNNEISEKSEIFDDQFSVERPDGSNFTLKIRSTKLEDSAMYFCATDSTGYNQPQHFGDGTRLSIL.

V gene TRBV6-5 combines with J gene TRBJ1-6, with a possible D match to TRBD1 (6 bases). The V end was cut by 6 bases, the J end by 7 bases, with 16 bases between. Germline V gene lookup returns CDR1 MNHEY and CDR2 SVGAGI. The CDR3 consists of 15 residues. The CDR3 protein is CASSHRESWNSPLHF. The CDR3 nucleotides read TGTGCCAGCAGCCACAGGGAGAGCTGGAATTCACCCCTCCACTTT.

The CDR3: CASSQTLLAGDYNEQFF. The CDR3 DNA follows: TGTGCCAGCAGCCAGACTTTACTAGCGGGAGATTACAATGAGCAGTTCTTC. This chain uses TRBV3-1 (or the pseudogene TRBV3-2) with TRBJ2-1, with TRBD2 matching 11 bases. There are 17 residues in the CDR3. Trimming at V came to 3 bases and at J to 4 bases, leaving 8 bases not matched to a gene. The germline gives CDR1 LGHDT, CDR2 YNNKEL (reference sequence).

V and J are TRBV2 and TRBJ1-5; D is possibly TRBD1 (6 bases). The germline gives CDR1 SNHLY, CDR2 FYNNEI. V was trimmed by 4 bases and J by 5 bases, leaving 12 bases between them. The CDR3 has 14 residues. The CDR3, as DNA: TGTGCCAGCAGTGGGTCGGCAGGGGATCAGCCCCAGCATTTT. This encodes CASSGSAGDQPQHF.

The chain is built from TRBV27 and TRBJ2-7, with 9 bases fitting TRBD1. J was trimmed by 6 bases and V by 6 bases; bases with no gene match: 6. Germline CDR1 and CDR2: MNHEY and SMNVEV (reference sequence). The length of the CDR3 is 13 residues. The DNA for the CDR3 is TGTGCCAGCAGCCGGGACAGGGTTAGCGAGCAGTACTTC. This gives the protein CASSRDRVSEQYF.

This clone has just one count. The V gene is TRBV25-1, the J gene TRBJ1-2, with D perhaps matching TRBD1 (6 bases). Between the trimmed V and J ends, which lost 3 bases and 6 bases, there was a span of 11 bases. This CDR3 has 13 residues. The germline V gene has CDR1 MGHDK and CDR2 SYGVNS. The CDR3 spells CASSDRQADGYTF. CDR3 DNA: TGTGCCAGCAGTGACAGACAGGCTGATGGCTACACCTTC.

This clone occurred once. The chain uses TRBV3-1 (or the pseudogene TRBV3-2) and TRBJ1-6; 7 bases map to TRBD1. With 8 bases clipped from V and 6 bases from J, the junction kept 4 bases outside the gene matches. Germline V gives CDR1 LGHDT, CDR2 YNNKEL (reference sequence). CDR3 length equals 13 residues. The CDR3 loop reads CASHRDSNSPLHF. The CDR3 DNA reads as TGTGCCAGCCACCGGGACAGTAATTCACCCCTCCACTTT.

The rearrangement links TRBV2 to TRBJ2-3, with 8 nucleotides matching TRBD2. From germline, CDR1 is SNHLY and CDR2 FYNNEI. V shed 9 bases, J shed 5 bases, and the junction held 10 bases outside the gene matches. CDR3 length: 14 amino acids. CDR3 in DNA: TGTGCCAGGGGAGCGGGGGCGAGGGGAGATACGCAGTATTTT. Protein sequence: CARGAGARGDTQYF.

Only one count was recorded for this clone. The V call is TRBV19, the J call TRBJ2-5; D not resolved. The germline CDR1 and CDR2 sequences are LNHDA and SQIVND (reference sequence). Trimming removed 3 bases at V and 1 base at J, with 9 bases between. This CDR3 is 14 amino acids long. CDR3 bases: TGTGCCAGTAGTATCCCCCAGTCCCAAGAGACCCAGTACTTC. Protein sequence: CASSIPQSQETQYF.